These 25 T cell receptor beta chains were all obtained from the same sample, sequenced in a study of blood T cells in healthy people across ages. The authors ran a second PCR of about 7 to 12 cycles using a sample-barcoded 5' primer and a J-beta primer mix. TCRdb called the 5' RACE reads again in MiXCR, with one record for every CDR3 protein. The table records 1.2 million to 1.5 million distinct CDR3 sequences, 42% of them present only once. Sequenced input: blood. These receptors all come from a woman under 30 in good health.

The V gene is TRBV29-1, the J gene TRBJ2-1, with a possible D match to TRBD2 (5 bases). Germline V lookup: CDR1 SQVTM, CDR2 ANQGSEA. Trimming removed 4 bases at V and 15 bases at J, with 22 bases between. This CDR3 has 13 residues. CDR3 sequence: CSVGAAGLRLLFF. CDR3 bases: TGCAGCGTTGGAGCAGCCGGACTCCGACTCCTGTTCTTC.

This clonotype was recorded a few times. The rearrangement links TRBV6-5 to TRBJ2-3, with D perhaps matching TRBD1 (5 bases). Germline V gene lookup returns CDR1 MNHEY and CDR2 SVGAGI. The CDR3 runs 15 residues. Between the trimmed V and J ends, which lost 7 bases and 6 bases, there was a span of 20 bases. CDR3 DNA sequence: TGTGCCAGCACTTTGCGGCCAGGGAATCAGGATACGCAGTATTTT. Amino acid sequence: CASTLRPGNQDTQYF.

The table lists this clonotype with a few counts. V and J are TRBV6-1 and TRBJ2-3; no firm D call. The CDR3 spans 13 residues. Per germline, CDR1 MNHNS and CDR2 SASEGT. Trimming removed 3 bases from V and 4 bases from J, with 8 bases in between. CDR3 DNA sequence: TGTGCCAGCAGTGATGTGGCAGCAGATACGCAGTATTTT. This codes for CASSDVAADTQYF.

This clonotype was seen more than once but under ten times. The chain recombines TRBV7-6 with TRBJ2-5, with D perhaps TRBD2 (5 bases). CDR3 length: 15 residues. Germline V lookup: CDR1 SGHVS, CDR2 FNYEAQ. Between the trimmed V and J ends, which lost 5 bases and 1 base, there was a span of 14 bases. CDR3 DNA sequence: TGTGCCAGCAGCCCCGGCGGGTTCTCCCAAGAGACCCAGTACTTC. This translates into CASSPGGFSQETQYF.

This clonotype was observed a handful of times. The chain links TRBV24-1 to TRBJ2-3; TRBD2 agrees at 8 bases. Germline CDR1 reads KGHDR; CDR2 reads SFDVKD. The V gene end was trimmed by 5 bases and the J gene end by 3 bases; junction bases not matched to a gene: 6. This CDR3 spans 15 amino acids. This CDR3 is CATSASGTSTDTQYF. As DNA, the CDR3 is TGTGCCACCAGTGCGTCCGGGACTAGTACAGATACGCAGTATTTT.

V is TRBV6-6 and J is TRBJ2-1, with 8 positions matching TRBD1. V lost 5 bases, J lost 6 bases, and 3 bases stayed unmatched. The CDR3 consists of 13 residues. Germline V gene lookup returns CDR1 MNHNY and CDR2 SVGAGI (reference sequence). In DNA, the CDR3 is TGTGCCAGCAGTGTGACAGGGGCCAATGAGCAGTTCTTC. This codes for CASSVTGANEQFF.

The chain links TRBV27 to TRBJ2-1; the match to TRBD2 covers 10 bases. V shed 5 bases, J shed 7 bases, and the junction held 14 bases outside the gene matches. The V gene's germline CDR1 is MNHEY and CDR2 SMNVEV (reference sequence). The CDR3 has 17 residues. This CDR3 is CASSLRAGGAYTNEQFF. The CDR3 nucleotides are TGTGCCAGCAGTCTCCGAGCGGGAGGGGCCTACACGAATGAGCAGTTCTTC.

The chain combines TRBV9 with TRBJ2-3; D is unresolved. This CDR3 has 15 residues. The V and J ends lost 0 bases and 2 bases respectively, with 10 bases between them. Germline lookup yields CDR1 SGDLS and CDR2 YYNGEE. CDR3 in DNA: TGTGCCAGCAGCGTAGTTTACGCCTCCACAGATACGCAGTATTTT. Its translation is CASSVVYASTDTQYF.

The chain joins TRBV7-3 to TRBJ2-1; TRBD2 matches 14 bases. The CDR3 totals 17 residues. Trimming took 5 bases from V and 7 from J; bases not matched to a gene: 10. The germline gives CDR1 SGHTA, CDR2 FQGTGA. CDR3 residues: CASSPRLAGGLLNEQFF. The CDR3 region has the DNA TGTGCCAGCAGCCCCCGACTAGCGGGGGGGCTTTTAAATGAGCAGTTCTTC.

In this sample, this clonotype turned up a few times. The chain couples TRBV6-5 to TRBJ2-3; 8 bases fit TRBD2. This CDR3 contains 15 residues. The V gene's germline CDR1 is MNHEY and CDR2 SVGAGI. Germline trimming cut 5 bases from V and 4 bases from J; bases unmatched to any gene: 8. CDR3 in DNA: TGTGCCAGCAGTCCCAGCGGGAGTGGATCAGATACGCAGTATTTT. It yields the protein CASSPSGSGSDTQYF.

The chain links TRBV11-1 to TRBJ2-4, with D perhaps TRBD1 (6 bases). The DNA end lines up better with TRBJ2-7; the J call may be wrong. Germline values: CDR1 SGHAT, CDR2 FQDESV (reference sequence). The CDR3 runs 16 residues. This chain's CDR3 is CASSLGAGRLIYEQYF. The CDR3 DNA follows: TGTGCCAGCAGCCTGGGGGCAGGCCGCCTGATATACGAGCAGTACTTC.

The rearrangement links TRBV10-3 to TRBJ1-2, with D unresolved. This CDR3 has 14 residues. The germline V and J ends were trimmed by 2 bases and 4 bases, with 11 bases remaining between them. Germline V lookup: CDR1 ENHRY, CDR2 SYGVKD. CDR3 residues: CAISEGVIGYGYTF. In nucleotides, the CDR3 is TGTGCCATCAGTGAGGGGGTAATAGGCTATGGCTACACCTTC.

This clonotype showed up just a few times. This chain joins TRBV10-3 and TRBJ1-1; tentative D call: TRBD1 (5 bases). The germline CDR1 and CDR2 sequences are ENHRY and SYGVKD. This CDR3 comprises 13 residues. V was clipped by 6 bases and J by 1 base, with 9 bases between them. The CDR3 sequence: CAIRGGWNTEAFF. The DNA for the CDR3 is TGTGCCATCAGGGGGGGGTGGAACACTGAAGCTTTCTTT.

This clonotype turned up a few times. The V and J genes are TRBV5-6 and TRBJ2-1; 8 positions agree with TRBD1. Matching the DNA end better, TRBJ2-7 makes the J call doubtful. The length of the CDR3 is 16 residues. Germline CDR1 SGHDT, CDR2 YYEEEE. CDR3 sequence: CASSIDRGRTYNEQYF. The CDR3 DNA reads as TGTGCCAGCAGTATTGACAGGGGACGCACCTACAATGAGCAGTACTTC.

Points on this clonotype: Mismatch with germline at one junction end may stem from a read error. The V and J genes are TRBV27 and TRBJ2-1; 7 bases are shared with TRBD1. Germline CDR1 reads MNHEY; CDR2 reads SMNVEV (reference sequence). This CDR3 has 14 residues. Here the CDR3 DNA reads TGTGCCTGCAGACCGGGACAGCCGTACAATGAGCAGTTCTTC. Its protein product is CACRPGQPYNEQFF.

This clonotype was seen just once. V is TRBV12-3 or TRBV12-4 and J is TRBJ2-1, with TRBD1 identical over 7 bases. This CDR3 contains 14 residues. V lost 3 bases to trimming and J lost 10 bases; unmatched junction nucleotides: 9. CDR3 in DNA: TGTGCCAGCAGTTTCGCCGGGACAGTTGACGAGCAGTTCTTC. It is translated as CASSFAGTVDEQFF.

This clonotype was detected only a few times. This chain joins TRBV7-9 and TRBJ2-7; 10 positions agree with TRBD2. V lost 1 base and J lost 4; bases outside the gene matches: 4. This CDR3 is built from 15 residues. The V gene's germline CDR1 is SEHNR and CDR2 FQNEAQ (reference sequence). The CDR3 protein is CASSLVSGRAYEQYF. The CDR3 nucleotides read TGTGCCAGCAGCTTAGTCAGCGGGAGGGCGTACGAGCAGTACTTC. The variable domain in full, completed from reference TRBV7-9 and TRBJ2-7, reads DTGVSQNPRHKITKRGQNVTFRCDPISEHNRLYWYRQTLGQGPEFLTYFQNEAQLEKSRLLSDRFSAERPKGSFSTLEIQRTEQGDSAMYLCASSLVSGRAYEQYFGPGTRLTVT.

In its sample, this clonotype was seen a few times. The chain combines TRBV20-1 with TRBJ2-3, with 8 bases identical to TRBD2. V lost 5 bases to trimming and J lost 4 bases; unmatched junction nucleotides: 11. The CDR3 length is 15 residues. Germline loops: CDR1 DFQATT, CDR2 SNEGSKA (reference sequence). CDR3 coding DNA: TGCAGTGCTGTACGGACTAGCCCTCAGGCAGATACGCAGTATTTT. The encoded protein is CSAVRTSPQADTQYF.

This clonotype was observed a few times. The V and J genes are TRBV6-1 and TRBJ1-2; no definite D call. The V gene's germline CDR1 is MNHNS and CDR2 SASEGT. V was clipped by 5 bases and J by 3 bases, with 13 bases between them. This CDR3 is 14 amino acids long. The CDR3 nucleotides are TGTGCCAGCAGTTTGGACCCAGAGGACTATGGCTACACCTTC. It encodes CASSLDPEDYGYTF.

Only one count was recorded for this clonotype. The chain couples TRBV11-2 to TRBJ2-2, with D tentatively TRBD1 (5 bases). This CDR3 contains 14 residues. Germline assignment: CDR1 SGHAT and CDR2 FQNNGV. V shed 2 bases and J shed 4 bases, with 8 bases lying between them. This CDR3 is CASSLPDSTGELFF. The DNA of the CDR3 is TGTGCCAGCAGCTTACCAGACAGCACCGGGGAGCTGTTTTTT.

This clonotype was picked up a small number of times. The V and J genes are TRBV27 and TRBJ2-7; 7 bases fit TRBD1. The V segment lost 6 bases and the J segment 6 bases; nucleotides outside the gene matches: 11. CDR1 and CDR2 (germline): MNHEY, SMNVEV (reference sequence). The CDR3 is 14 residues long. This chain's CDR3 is CASSPGTDSSEQYF. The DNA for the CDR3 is TGTGCCAGCAGCCCCGGGACAGACTCTAGCGAGCAGTACTTC.

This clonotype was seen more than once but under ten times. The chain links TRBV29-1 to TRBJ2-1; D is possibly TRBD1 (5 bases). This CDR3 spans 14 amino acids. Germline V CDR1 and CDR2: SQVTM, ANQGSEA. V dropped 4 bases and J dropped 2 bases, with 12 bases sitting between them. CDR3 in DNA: TGCAGCGTTGTGCCCGGACAAGCCTACAATGAGCAGTTCTTC. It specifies CSVVPGQAYNEQFF.

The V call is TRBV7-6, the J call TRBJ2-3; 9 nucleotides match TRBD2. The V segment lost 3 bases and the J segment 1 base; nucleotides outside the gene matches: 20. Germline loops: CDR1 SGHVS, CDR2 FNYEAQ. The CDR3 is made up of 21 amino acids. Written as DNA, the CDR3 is TGTGCCAGCAGCTTCCCGGACTATTTTGTGGCGGGGGGGCCTGGCACAGATACGCAGTATTTT. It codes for CASSFPDYFVAGGPGTDTQYF. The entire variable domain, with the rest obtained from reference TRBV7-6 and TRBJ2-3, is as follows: GAGVSQSPRYKVTKRGQDVALRCDPISGHVSLYWYRQALGQGPEFLTYFNYEAQQDKSGLPNDRFSAERPEGSISTLTIQRTEQRDSAMYRCASSFPDYFVAGGPGTDTQYFGPGTRLTVL.

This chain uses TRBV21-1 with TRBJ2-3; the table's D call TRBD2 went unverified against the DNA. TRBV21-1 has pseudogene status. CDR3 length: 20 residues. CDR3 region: CASNRLTVVAGEDSTDTQYF. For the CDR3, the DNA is TGTGCCAGCAACCGGCTTACCGTGGTAGCGGGGGAGGATAGCACAGATACGCAGTATTTT.

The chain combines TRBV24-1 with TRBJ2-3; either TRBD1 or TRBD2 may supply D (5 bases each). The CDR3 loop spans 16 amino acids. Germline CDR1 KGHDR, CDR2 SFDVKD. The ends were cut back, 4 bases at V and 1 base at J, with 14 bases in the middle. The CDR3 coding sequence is TGTGCCACCAGTGACCCCTGCCGAGGGGGCACAGATACGCAGTATTTT. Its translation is CATSDPCRGGTDTQYF.